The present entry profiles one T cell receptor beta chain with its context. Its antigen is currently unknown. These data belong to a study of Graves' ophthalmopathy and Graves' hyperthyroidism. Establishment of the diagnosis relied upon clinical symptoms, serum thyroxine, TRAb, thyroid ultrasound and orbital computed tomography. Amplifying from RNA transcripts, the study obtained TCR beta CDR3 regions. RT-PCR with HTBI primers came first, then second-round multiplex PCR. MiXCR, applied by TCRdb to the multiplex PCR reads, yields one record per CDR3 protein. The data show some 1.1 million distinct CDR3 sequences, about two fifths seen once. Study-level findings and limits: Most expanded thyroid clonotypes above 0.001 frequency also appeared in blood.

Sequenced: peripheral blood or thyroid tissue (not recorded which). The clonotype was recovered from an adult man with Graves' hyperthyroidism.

CDR3 amino acids: CASSLEGSGRAHEQYF. The CDR3 DNA is TGTGCCAGCAGCTTAGAGGGAAGCGGGAGGGCCCACGAGCAGTACTTC. J is TRBJ2-7 and V is TRBV7-9; 10 bases align to TRBD2. Looked up from germline, CDR1 is SEHNR and CDR2 is FQNEAQ (reference sequence). The ends lost 1 base at V and 5 bases at J; junction bases unmatched: 8. There are 16 residues in the CDR3.